Below are 17 T cell receptor beta chains sequenced from a single sample in a study of spatial heterogeneity in lung cancer (dated by TCRdb to the late 2010s). Their recognized antigens are unknown. The library was generated by 5' RACE. The data were produced on a NextSeq 500. TCRdb reprocessing: public reads trimmed at Q25 with fastp, clones called with MiXCR, in-frame beta chains kept. One record per CDR3 amino acid sequence lists the most common genes and DNA. The sample includes some 3,000 distinct CDR3 sequences, with roughly 37% observed a single time. The ten largest account for roughly an eighth of the sample. The time point label, read with the paper, signifies: sample taken at primary tumor resection. Overall study results and their limits: A correlation was observed between the number of expanded intratumoral alpha and beta TCRs and the tumor nonsynonymous mutation count.

The sample was lung tumor tissue, taken at surgery. The receptors shown here come from a female donor with early-stage non-small cell lung cancer.

The rearrangement uses TRBV6-2 or TRBV6-3 and TRBJ1-2; D is uncertain. The CDR3 is made up of 12 amino acids. Germline V lookup: CDR1 MNHEY, CDR2 SVGEGT. The ends were cut back, 6 bases at V and 4 bases at J, with 9 bases in the middle. DNA of the CDR3: TGTGCCAGCAGCCTTGAGCGCTATGGCTACACCTTC. Translating gives CASSLERYGYTF.

Only one count was recorded for this clonotype. The CDR3 DNA follows: TGTGCCAGCAGTGTTACACCGGCGAGAGGCTACACCTTC. This translates into CASSVTPARGYTF. This rearrangement joins TRBV2 to TRBJ1-2; no clear D. Trimming took 4 bases from V and 8 from J, leaving 14 bases between them. Germline CDR1 SNHLY, CDR2 FYNNEI. This CDR3 has 13 residues. Combining the CDR3 with reference TRBV2 and TRBJ1-2 gives the whole variable domain EPEVTQTPSHQVTQMGQEVILRCVPISNHLYFYWYRQILGQKVEFLVSFYNNEISEKSEIFDDQFSVERPDGSNFTLKIRSTKLEDSAMYFCASSVTPARGYTFGSGTRLTVV.

V is TRBV2 and J is TRBJ1-1, with unresolved D. The V end lost 6 bases, the J end lost 2 bases, and 10 bases lay between the germline ends. The CDR3 is made up of 13 amino acids. Germline-derived CDR1 and CDR2 are SNHLY and FYNNEI. The chain's CDR3 is CASSIDTNTEAFF. The CDR3 DNA is TGTGCCAGCAGCATAGACACCAACACTGAAGCTTTCTTT.

This clonotype was picked up a small number of times. The gene calls are TRBV5-1 and TRBJ2-3; TRBD1 agrees at 7 bases. In germline, CDR1 is SGHRS, CDR2 YFSETQ. The CDR3 sequence is 14 residues long. V lost 4 bases to trimming and J lost 4 bases; unmatched junction nucleotides: 6. CDR3 DNA sequence: TGCGCCAGCAGCGAGGGGGCAGGTCCAGATACGCAGTATTTT. Its protein product is CASSEGAGPDTQYF.

V and J are TRBV20-1 and TRBJ2-5, with 12 bases aligning to TRBD2. Germline CDR1 reads DFQATT; CDR2 reads SNEGSKA (reference sequence). The CDR3 loop spans 16 amino acids. The junction had 9 bases not matched to a gene; V was cut back by 2 bases and J by 5 bases. DNA of the CDR3: TGCAGTGCTAGACCTAGCGGGAGGGCCGCCATTGAGACCCAGTACTTC. The encoded protein is CSARPSGRAAIETQYF.

The genes are TRBV6-1 and TRBJ2-1; TRBD2 aligns across 8 bases. The CDR3 is 16 amino acids. The germline gives CDR1 MNHNS, CDR2 SASEGT. The chain's CDR3 is CVRASGLRSSYNEQFF. DNA for the CDR3: TGTGTCCGGGCTAGCGGGTTACGAAGCTCCTACAATGAGCAGTTCTTC.

Points on this clonotype: An end of the junction does not agree with germline; a read error may underlie this. The chain uses TRBV4-3 and TRBJ2-5; 9 positions match TRBD2. This CDR3 contains 15 residues. Germline V gives CDR1 LGHNA, CDR2 YSLEER. CDR3: CTSSQDVSGGETQYF. The CDR3 DNA reads TGCACCAGCAGCCAAGATGTTAGCGGGGGAGAGACCCAGTACTTC.

The genes are TRBV19 and TRBJ2-7; D tentatively fits TRBD1 or TRBD2 (5 bases each). The germline CDR1 and CDR2 sequences are LNHDA and SQIVND (reference sequence). V was pared by 3 bases and J by 6 bases, with 12 bases between. This CDR3 has 13 amino acids. CDR3 DNA: TGTGCCAGTAGTATTGACCAGAGGGGCGAGCAGTACTTC. Protein product: CASSIDQRGEQYF.

Of note for this clonotype: A read error may account for a junction end that differs from germline. This chain connects TRBV7-7 to TRBJ2-2; 8 bases are shared with TRBD1. The CDR3 consists of 17 residues. The germline CDR1 and CDR2 sequences are SSHAT and FNYEAQ (reference sequence). CDR3 DNA: TGTGCTAGCAGCTCGGGCCGGGACAGGATGAACACCGGGGAGCTGTTTTTT. This codes for CASSSGRDRMNTGELFF.

This chain links TRBV5-6 with TRBJ2-6; perhaps TRBD1 as D (6 bases). This CDR3 region has 16 residues. The V gene lost 8 bases and the J gene lost 2 bases, with 17 bases spanning the gap. The V gene's germline CDR1 is SGHDT and CDR2 YYEEEE. CDR3 DNA sequence: TGTGCCAGGGTTCGACAGGACTTAACTGGGGCCAACGTCCTGACTTTC. Protein: CARVRQDLTGANVLTF.

The chain recombines TRBV24-1 with TRBJ2-1, with 12 bases lining up with TRBD2. V shed 2 bases, J shed 8 bases, and the junction held 6 bases outside the gene matches. CDR1 KGHDR and CDR2 SFDVKD come from the germline V gene. The CDR3 runs to 16 residues. As DNA, the CDR3 is TGTGCCACCAGTGATTGGGGGACTAGCGGGTCGGATGAGCAGTTCTTC. It specifies CATSDWGTSGSDEQFF.

The rearrangement joins TRBV19 to TRBJ1-5, with D unresolved. The V gene lost 5 bases and the J gene lost 3 bases, with 8 bases spanning the gap. Germline V gene data show CDR1 as LNHDA and CDR2 as SQIVND (reference sequence). CDR3 length: 13 amino acids. CDR3 residues: CASSVQLNQPQHF. The CDR3 bases are TGTGCCAGTAGTGTCCAGCTCAATCAGCCCCAGCATTTT.

This chain uses TRBV12-3 or TRBV12-4 with TRBJ2-7; D tentatively fits TRBD1 or TRBD2 (5 bases each). V lost 6 bases, J lost 2 bases, and 14 bases lay in between. This CDR3 contains 14 residues. CDR3 bases: TGTGCCAGCAGCCTTGTCCAGGGACCCTACGAGCAGTACTTC. This codes for CASSLVQGPYEQYF.

This clonotype was picked up a small number of times. The chain recombines TRBV6-5 with TRBJ2-7; D is ambiguous. With 0 bases removed from V and 0 bases from J, the gap between germline ends came to 9 bases. The CDR3 runs 15 residues. The germline V gene encodes CDR1 MNHEY and CDR2 SVGAGI. CDR3 residues: CASSYSEKGSYEQYF. The DNA for the CDR3 is TGTGCCAGCAGTTACTCCGAGAAGGGCTCCTACGAGCAGTACTTC.

The chain has TRBV27 and TRBJ1-1; 7 positions agree with TRBD1. The germline gives CDR1 MNHEY, CDR2 SMNVEV (reference sequence). V shed 2 bases and J 4 bases; nucleotides not matched to a gene: 13. This CDR3 has 17 residues. The CDR3 DNA follows: TGTGCCAGCAGTTTACTCCAGGACAGGCGGGGGGGCACTGAAGCTTTCTTT. It is translated as CASSLLQDRRGGTEAFF.

Only a few counts were recorded for this clonotype. The chain uses TRBV11-2 and TRBJ2-7; maybe TRBD2 (5 bases). Trimming cost V 6 bases and J 3 bases, with 15 bases left between them. CDR1 SGHAT and CDR2 FQNNGV come from the germline V gene. CDR3 length equals 14 residues. The CDR3 region has the DNA TGTGCCAGCAGTTCCCCCCGCGGACTCTACGAGCAGTACTTC. It encodes CASSSPRGLYEQYF.

V usage is TRBV7-2 and J usage is TRBJ2-2; D may be TRBD1 (5 bases). V lost 5 bases and J 0 bases, leaving 13 bases between the germline ends. CDR1 and CDR2 from the germline V gene are SGHTA and FQGNSA. This CDR3 is 16 amino acids long. DNA of the CDR3: TGTGCCAGCAGCAGTCAGGGATCTTCGAACACCGGGGAGCTGTTTTTT. Its translation: CASSSQGSSNTGELFF. Full variable domain (missing parts from reference TRBV7-2 and TRBJ2-2): GAGVSQSPSNKVTEKGKDVELRCDPISGHTALYWYRQSLGQGLEFLIYFQGNSAPDKSGLPSDRFSAERTGGSVSTLTIQRTQQEDSAVYLCASSSQGSSNTGELFFGEGSRLTVL.